A selection of T cell receptor beta chains follows, all from one sample in a study of cytomegalovirus exposure and HLA in healthy donors. The assay was immunoSEQ multiplex PCR, and TCRdb's table has in-frame clones only and misses some. The sample consists of 100,000 or so clones, about 76% of them appearing once. The source material was PBMCs. These receptors all stem from a man aged 30 to 39 in good health and CMV-seropositive. Both conserved end residues are part of each CDR3. Fields, in order: V gene, clone size, D gene, J gene, CDR3 DNA, CDR3 protein. The D gene is left open where the match is weak. Not every row has a clone size; where given, it reads once, few, many or a size class.

TRBV6-6	NA	NA	TRBJ1-6	TGTGCCAGCAGGTACATGGAGACCCTCCACTTT	CASRYMETLHF
TRBV19	NA	NA	TRBJ2-7	TGTGCCAGTAGTCAAGGGGCCGAGCAGTACTTC	CASSQGAEQYF
TRBV6-1	NA	NA	TRBJ2-3	TGTGCCAGCAGTCGGTTAGATACGCAGTATTTT	CASSRLDTQYF
TRBV28	once	NA	TRBJ1-1	TGTGCCAGCAGTCCCCCAGGGTTGGGCACTGAAGCTTTCTTT	CASSPPGLGTEAFF
TRBV7-9	NA	NA	TRBJ2-7	TGTGCCAGCAGCTTAATCCTCGGCCCCAGGCCCGAGCAGTACTTC	CASSLILGPRPEQYF
TRBV19	NA	TRBD1	TRBJ2-3	TGTGCCAGTAGTCCGGGACAGGGTTTGGGAGATACGCAGTATTTT	CASSPGQGLGDTQYF
TRBV9	NA	NA	TRBJ1-4	TGTGCCAGCAGCCCGCGGGGGCCAACTAATGAAAAACTGTTTTTT	CASSPRGPTNEKLFF
TRBV27	NA	NA	TRBJ2-5	TGTGCCAGCAGTTTATCGGGTCGCTGGCGGCGAGAGACCCAGTACTTC	CASSLSGRWRRETQYF
TRBV2	NA	NA	TRBJ2-1	TGTGCCAGCAGTGAGAGGGCGGGGCTGACCTACAATGAGCAGTTCTTC	CASSERAGLTYNEQFF
TRBV27	once	NA	TRBJ1-6	TGTGCCAGCACCGCCTCCGGACTCCCTTATTCACCCCTCCACTTT	CASTASGLPYSPLHF
TRBV6-4	few	TRBD1	TRBJ2-6	TGTGCCAGCAGCGGGGACAGCGACTCTGGGGCCAACGTCCTGACTTTC	CASSGDSDSGANVLTF
TRBV6-5	NA	NA	TRBJ1-2	TGTGCCAGCAGTTACTCAGGGGCGCGTGGCTACACCTTC	CASSYSGARGYTF
TRBV6-5	NA	TRBD1	TRBJ1-2	TGTGCCAGCAGTTACTTACAGGGGCGGCGTGGCTACACCTTC	CASSYLQGRRGYTF
TRBV7-2	NA	TRBD1	TRBJ1-5	TGTGCCAGCAGCAACCAGGGGGTGGGGAGCAATCAGCCCCAGCATTTT	CASSNQGVGSNQPQHF
TRBV4-1	NA	TRBD2	TRBJ2-3	TGCGCCAGCAGCCAGAGCGGGGCTAGCACAGATACGCAGTATTTT	CASSQSGASTDTQYF
TRBV29-1	NA	NA	TRBJ2-3	TGCAGCGTTAAACCAGGGGGGAGCACAGATACGCAGTATTTT	CSVKPGGSTDTQYF
TRBV29-1	NA	TRBD2	TRBJ2-5	TGCAGCGTGATGACTAGCGGACAAGAGACCCAGTACTTC	CSVMTSGQETQYF
TRBV19	NA	NA	TRBJ1-3	TGTGCCAGTAGTATTACAGATGGAAACACCATATATTTT	CASSITDGNTIYF
TRBV2	NA	NA	TRBJ1-5	TGTGCCAGCAGCAGGACAGAAACAAATCAGCCCCAGCATTTT	CASSRTETNQPQHF
TRBV14	NA	NA	TRBJ2-3	TGTGCCAGCAGCCAAACAGTGGGCACAGATACGCAGTATTTT	CASSQTVGTDTQYF
TRBV11-2	NA	NA	TRBJ1-1	TGTGCCAGCAGCTCGACAGGAAACACTGAAGCTTTCTTT	CASSSTGNTEAFF